These 20 T cell receptor beta chains were sequenced from one sample in a study of T cell repertoires in cytomegalovirus infection. In TCRdb, the reads were re-called with MiXCR into one record per CDR3 protein. This table holds 150,000 to 200,000 distinct CDR3 sequences, over 25% found once. Material: PBMCs. All receptors derive from a human donor in good health (CMV status not recorded). Some clones in this sample may be carry-over from other donors' samples.

The CDR3 spells CASSLAPPAGKNTDTQYF. The CDR3 coding sequence is TGCGCCAGCAGCTTGGCCCCCCCGGCAGGGAAGAACACAGATACGCAGTATTTT. The V and J genes are TRBV5-1 and TRBJ2-3; the D gene is possibly TRBD1 (5 bases). V was trimmed by 0 bases and J by 2 bases, leaving 19 bases between them. This CDR3 is built from 18 residues. The V gene's germline CDR1 is SGHRS and CDR2 YFSETQ.

This clonotype showed up many times. The CDR3 coding sequence is TGTGCCAGCAGCTTAGAACGGACCGACACTGAAGCTTTCTTT. It yields the protein CASSLERTDTEAFF. The chain employs TRBV7-2 and TRBJ1-1; D is undetermined. Trimming stripped 1 base from V and 3 bases from J, with 9 bases between. This CDR3 has 14 residues. The germline CDR1 and CDR2 sequences are SGHTA and FQGNSA.

This clonotype was counted a few times. This chain connects TRBV7-3 to TRBJ2-3, with 13 bases that match TRBD2. This CDR3 has 15 residues. CDR1 is SGHTA, CDR2 FQGTGA, per germline. V lost 4 bases and J lost 4; bases outside the gene matches: 2. The CDR3 DNA reads TGTGCCAGCAGCTATACTAGCGGGGGGGCAGATACGCAGTATTTT. It encodes CASSYTSGGADTQYF.

The sample holds a few counts of this clonotype. The rearrangement uses TRBV7-2 and TRBJ1-5, with D tentatively TRBD1 (5 bases). V shed 4 bases and J shed 1 base, with 11 bases lying between them. The CDR3 runs 15 residues. CDR1 SGHTA and CDR2 FQGNSA come from the germline V gene. This CDR3 is CASSSLQGSNQPQHF. Here the CDR3 DNA reads TGTGCCAGCAGCTCCCTTCAGGGCAGCAATCAGCCCCAGCATTTT.

Written as DNA, the CDR3 is TGCAGTGCTAGAGTTATACGGGCAAGGGATTCACCCCTCCACTTT. Its protein is CSARVIRARDSPLHF. The J gene is TRBJ1-6, the V gene TRBV20-1; no clear D. The CDR3 is 15 amino acids. The germline V and J ends were trimmed by 1 base and 8 bases, with 15 bases remaining between them. Per germline, CDR1 DFQATT and CDR2 SNEGSKA (reference sequence).

The chain combines TRBV5-6 with TRBJ2-1, with 7 nucleotides matching TRBD2. The CDR3 is 15 residues long. Per the germline V gene, CDR1 is SGHDT and CDR2 is YYEEEE. V gave up 0 bases and J gave up 6 bases; unmatched junction bases: 6. The CDR3, as DNA: TGTGCCAGCAGCTTGGCCGGGACTATTCGCAATGAGCAGTTCTTC. Its protein product is CASSLAGTIRNEQFF.

The chain is built from TRBV12-3 or TRBV12-4 and TRBJ2-1; 12 bases are a match to TRBD2. V shed 5 bases, J shed 5 bases, and the junction held 7 bases outside the gene matches. This CDR3 has 16 amino acids. This CDR3 is CASSPLGLAGNNEQFF. CDR3 in DNA: TGTGCCAGCAGTCCTTTAGGACTAGCGGGGAACAATGAGCAGTTCTTC.

The chain couples TRBV5-1 to TRBJ2-7; 7 positions agree with TRBD2. CDR1 is SGHRS and CDR2 is YFSETQ in the germline V gene. The CDR3 extends over 15 amino acids. With 4 bases clipped from V and 1 base from J, the junction kept 8 bases outside the gene matches. Written as DNA, the CDR3 is TGCGCCAGCAGCAAGAGCGGGGATTTGTCCTACGAGCAGTACTTC. It is translated as CASSKSGDLSYEQYF.

The CDR3 coding sequence is TGTGCCAGCAGCGAGCTGGGACATCCCCGCGCCGAGCAGTACTTC. Translating it yields CASSELGHPRAEQYF. The gene calls are TRBV9 and TRBJ2-7; D possibly corresponds to TRBD1 (6 bases). The V end was cut by 3 bases, the J end by 6 bases, with 19 bases between. Per germline, CDR1 SGDLS and CDR2 YYNGEE. CDR3 length: 15 amino acids.

The chain combines TRBV7-2 with TRBJ1-6; no definite D call. The length of the CDR3 is 16 residues. Germline V lookup: CDR1 SGHTA, CDR2 FQGNSA. Trimming stripped 6 bases from V and 4 bases from J, with 16 bases between. The CDR3 loop is CASSSLRGTYNSPLHF. The CDR3 nucleotides read TGTGCCAGCAGTTCTCTCCGGGGAACTTATAATTCACCCCTCCACTTT. Variable domain in full (rest from reference TRBV7-2 and TRBJ1-6): GAGVSQSPSNKVTEKGKDVELRCDPISGHTALYWYRQSLGQGLEFLIYFQGNSAPDKSGLPSDRFSAERTGGSVSTLTIQRTQQEDSAVYLCASSSLRGTYNSPLHFGNGTRLTVT.

This clonotype appeared a few times. The CDR3 sequence is CASSPATSGGQETQYF. The CDR3 nucleotides are TGTGCCAGCAGCCCTGCGACTAGCGGGGGCCAAGAGACCCAGTACTTC. This chain uses TRBV7-6 with TRBJ2-5; 12 nucleotides agree with TRBD2. The germline CDR1 and CDR2 sequences are SGHVS and FNYEAQ. J gave up 1 base and V 5 bases, and 5 bases lay outside the gene matches. CDR3 length equals 16 residues.

In this sample, this clonotype turned up a few times. This chain links TRBV7-6 with TRBJ2-7; tentative D call: TRBD1 (7 bases). CDR1 SGHVS and CDR2 FNYEAQ come from the germline V gene. This CDR3 is built from 15 residues. Trimming took 5 bases from V and 1 from J, leaving 15 bases between them. The CDR3 bases are TGTGCCAGCAGCCCGACGCGGGACAGTTCCTACGAGCAGTACTTC. This encodes CASSPTRDSSYEQYF.

On this clonotype: As the CDR3 is not closed by the conserved phenylalanine or tryptophan, this likely results from a read error. The chain couples TRBV11-2 to TRBJ1-6; 7 bases fit TRBD1. The J segment lost 5 bases and the V segment lost 1 base, leaving 5 bases of the junction unmatched. This CDR3 contains 16 residues. CDR1 SGHAT and CDR2 FQNNGV come from the germline V gene. CDR3 bases: TGTGCCAGCAGCTTAGTCCGGGGACAGAATAATTCACCCCTCCACGTT. This encodes CASSLVRGQNNSPLHV.

This clonotype was counted many times. This sequence joins TRBV7-3 and TRBJ1-1; TRBD1 agrees at 9 bases. The trim removed 2 bases at V and 4 bases at J, leaving 5 bases unmatched. The CDR3 is 15 amino acids. Germline V gene data show CDR1 as SGHTA and CDR2 as FQGTGA. The CDR3 DNA is TGTGCCAGCAGCTTAGGGTTGGGACAGGGCACTGAAGCTTTCTTT. Its protein product is CASSLGLGQGTEAFF. The full variable domain, in which reference TRBV7-3 and TRBJ1-1 provide the parts outside the CDR3, is GAGVSQTPSNKVTEKGKYVELRCDPISGHTALYWYRQSLGQGPEFLIYFQGTGAADDSGLPNDRFFAVRPEGSVSTLKIQRTERGDSAVYLCASSLGLGQGTEAFFGQGTRLTVV.

The rearrangement uses TRBV7-4 and TRBJ1-2; TRBD1 is a possible D gene (6 bases). V lost 2 bases to trimming and J lost 13 bases, with 20 bases between them. The length of the CDR3 is 14 residues. Germline CDR1 reads SGHVT; CDR2 reads SQSDAQ. CDR3 bases: TGTGCCAGCAGCTTATTTTCTGGGACAACTGAATGCACCTTC. Translating gives CASSLFSGTTECTF.

In its sample, this clonotype was seen many times. The J gene is TRBJ2-3, the V gene TRBV7-2; 10 bases are shared with TRBD2. The CDR3 covers 17 residues. The junction had 8 bases not matched to a gene; V was cut back by 1 base and J by 4 bases. Germline-derived CDR1 and CDR2 are SGHTA and FQGNSA. The CDR3 reads CASSLVPSGGGPDTQYF. The CDR3 DNA is TGTGCCAGCAGCTTAGTGCCTAGCGGGGGTGGTCCAGATACGCAGTATTTT.

V is TRBV13 and J is TRBJ2-1, with D maybe TRBD2 (6 bases). From germline, CDR1 is PRHDT and CDR2 FYEKMQ (reference sequence). The V gene lost 5 bases and the J gene lost 2 bases, with 10 bases spanning the gap. The CDR3 has 14 amino acids. The CDR3 spells CASSGRGAYNEQFF. The DNA for the CDR3 is TGTGCCAGCAGCGGGCGGGGCGCCTACAATGAGCAGTTCTTC.

This clonotype has only a few counts. J is TRBJ1-2 and V is TRBV7-2, with a possible D match to TRBD1 (6 bases). The CDR3 contains 16 residues. CDR1 and CDR2 (germline): SGHTA, FQGNSA. Deletions cut 1 base from V and 7 bases from J, with 19 bases between. CDR3 sequence reads: CASSLDGGGESGGYTF. For the CDR3, the DNA is TGTGCCAGCAGCTTAGACGGGGGGGGCGAATCGGGTGGCTACACCTTC.

Comments on this clonotype: Germline and junction disagree at one end, which may indicate a read error. The chain recombines TRBV28 with TRBJ2-3; D gene ambiguous. CDR3 length: 10 residues. Germline CDR1 is MDHEN and CDR2 is SYDVKM. Here the CDR3 reads CSIGADTQYF. CDR3 bases: TGCTCGATTGGGGCAGATACGCAGTATTTT.

The sample holds many counts of this clonotype. The chain is built from TRBV7-8 and TRBJ2-5; the D gene is possibly TRBD2 (7 bases). Deletions cut 0 bases from V and 4 bases from J, with 15 bases between. This CDR3 is 16 amino acids long. The germline V gene has CDR1 SGHVS and CDR2 FQNEAQ. CDR3 residues: CASSLAGGLIRETQYF. CDR3 in DNA: TGTGCCAGCAGCTTAGCGGGGGGGCTTATTAGAGAGACCCAGTACTTC.